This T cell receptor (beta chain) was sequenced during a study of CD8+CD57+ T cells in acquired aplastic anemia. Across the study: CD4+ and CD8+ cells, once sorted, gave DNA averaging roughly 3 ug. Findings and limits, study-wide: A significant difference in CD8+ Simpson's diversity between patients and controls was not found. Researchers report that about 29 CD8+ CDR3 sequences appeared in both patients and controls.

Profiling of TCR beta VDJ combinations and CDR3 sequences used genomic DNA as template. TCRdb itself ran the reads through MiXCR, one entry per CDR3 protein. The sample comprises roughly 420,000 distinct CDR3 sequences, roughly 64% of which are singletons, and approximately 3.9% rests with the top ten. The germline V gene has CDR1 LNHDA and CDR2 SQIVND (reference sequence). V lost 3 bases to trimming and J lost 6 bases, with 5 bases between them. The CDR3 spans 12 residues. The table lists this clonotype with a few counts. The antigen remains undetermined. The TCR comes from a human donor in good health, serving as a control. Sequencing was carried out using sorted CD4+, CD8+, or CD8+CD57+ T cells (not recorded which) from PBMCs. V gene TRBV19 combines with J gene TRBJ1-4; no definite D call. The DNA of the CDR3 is TGTGCCAGTAGTATTCGGGATGAAAAACTGTTTTTT. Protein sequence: CASSIRDEKLFF.